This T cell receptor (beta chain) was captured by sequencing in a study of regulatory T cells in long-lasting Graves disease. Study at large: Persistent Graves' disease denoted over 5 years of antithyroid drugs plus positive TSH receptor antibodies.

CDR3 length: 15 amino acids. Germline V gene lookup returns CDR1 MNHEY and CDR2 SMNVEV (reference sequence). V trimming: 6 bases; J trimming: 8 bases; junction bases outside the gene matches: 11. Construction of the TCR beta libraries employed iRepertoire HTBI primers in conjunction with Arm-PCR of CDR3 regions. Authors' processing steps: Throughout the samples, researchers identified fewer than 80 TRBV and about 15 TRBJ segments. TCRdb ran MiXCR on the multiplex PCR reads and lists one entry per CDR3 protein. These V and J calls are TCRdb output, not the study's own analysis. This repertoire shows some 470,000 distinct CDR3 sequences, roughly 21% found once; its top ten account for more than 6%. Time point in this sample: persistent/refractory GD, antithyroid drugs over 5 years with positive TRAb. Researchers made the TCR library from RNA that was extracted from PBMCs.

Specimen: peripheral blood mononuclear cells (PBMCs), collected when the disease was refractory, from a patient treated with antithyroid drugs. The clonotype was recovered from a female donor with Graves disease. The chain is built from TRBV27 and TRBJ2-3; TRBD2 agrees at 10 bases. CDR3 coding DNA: TGTGCCAGCAGGCTCTCTAGCGGGAGTTTGGGTACGCAGTATTTT. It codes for CASRLSSGSLGTQYF.